These T cell receptor beta chains were read from a single sample in a study of immune heterogeneity within non-small cell lung tumors. Via MiXCR, TCRdb re-called the multiplex PCR reads, giving one row per CDR3 protein. This sample yields 11,000 or so distinct CDR3 sequences, of which about 25% are seen a single time; roughly 13% belongs to the top ten. The sequencing sample was made of lung tumor tissue. The source of these receptors is a man between 45 and 60 years old with non-small cell lung cancer. The CDR3 runs from the conserved cysteine through the conserved F or W. The order of the fields is J gene, V gene, clone size, D gene, CDR3 DNA, CDR3 protein. A D gene is named only where the DNA matches it firmly. Size values are once, few and many counts, or a class for expanded clones, and some rows have none.

TRBJ2-1	TRBV7-9	few	TRBD2	TGTGCCAGCAGTTCGACTAGCGGGATAGGCACCTACAATGAGCAGTTCTTC	CASSSTSGIGTYNEQFF
TRBJ2-1	TRBV25-1	many	TRBD1	TGTGCCAGCAGTAAAGTTGGGACAGGGGGTTACAATGAGCAGTTCTTC	CASSKVGTGGYNEQFF
TRBJ2-1	TRBV27	many	NA	TGTGCCAGCAGTTTATACCAAAGGGGCTCCTACAATGAGCAGTTCTTC	CASSLYQRGSYNEQFF
TRBJ2-2	TRBV19	few	TRBD2	TGTGCCAGTAGTACTCGTCCTAGCGGAGGCGGGGAGCTGTTTTTT	CASSTRPSGGGELFF
TRBJ1-5	TRBV10-3	many	NA	TGTGCCATCAGTGAGGGGATTCAGCCCCAGCATTTT	CAISEGIQPQHF
TRBJ1-2	TRBV20-1	medium-sized	NA	TGCAGTGCCACAGTTCGGTTTGATGGCTACACCTTC	CSATVRFDGYTF
TRBJ2-1	TRBV3-1	NA	NA	TGTGCCAGCAGACGGGGCTCCCATACGTTCTTC	CASRRGSHTFF
TRBJ1-4	TRBV18	NA	NA	TGTGCCAGCTCACCAGGGGTGGTCGATGAAAAACTGTTTTTT	CASSPGVVDEKLFF
TRBJ2-2	TRBV5-1	NA	NA	TGCGCCAGCAGCCTAAGCTCACAGGGAAGTGGGAACACCGGGGAGCTGTTTTTT	CASSLSSQGSGNTGELFF
TRBJ2-4	TRBV19	NA	TRBD1	TGTGCCAGTAGTATCGGACAGGGTGTTGGCATTCAGTACTTC	CASSIGQGVGIQYF
TRBJ1-6	TRBV20-1	NA	NA	TGCTGTGCTAGAATCGGCGGCGCCAGCTCCTATAATTCACCCCTCCACTTT	CCARIGGASSYNSPLHF
TRBJ1-2	TRBV2	many	NA	TGTGCCAGCAGGGACAGATATTATGGCTACACCTTC	CASRDRYYGYTF
TRBJ2-7	TRBV25-1	few	NA	TGTGCCAGCAGTGACGATGTGGGCTACGAGCAGTGCTTC	CASSDDVGYEQCF
TRBJ1-2	TRBV6-6	medium-sized	NA	TGTGCCAGCAGTTACTCGTCGGGGAATGGCTACACCTTC	CASSYSSGNGYTF
TRBJ1-6	TRBV11-2	many	NA	TGTGCCAGCAGCTTTGGGGTGAATAATTCACCCCTCCACTTT	CASSFGVNNSPLHF
TRBJ1-6	TRBV20-1	NA	TRBD1	TGCAGTGCTAGGGCCTTCGGACAGGTTAGTTCACCCCTCCACTTT	CSARAFGQVSSPLHF
TRBJ1-6	TRBV28	medium-sized	TRBD1	TGTGCCAGCAGTTTGGGACAGCCAACTTCACCCCTCCACTTT	CASSLGQPTSPLHF
TRBJ2-7	TRBV9	many	NA	TGTGCCAGCAGCGTAACCGCGGGACAGTCCTACGAGCAGTACTTC	CASSVTAGQSYEQYF
TRBJ2-6	TRBV7-6	few	NA	TGTGCCAGCACGGGCCCCTCTGGGGCCAACGTCCTGACTTTC	CASTGPSGANVLTF
TRBJ1-2	TRBV5-1	few	NA	TGCGCCAGCAGCCCCGGGTATCTGGACAAAGCTAGCTATGGCTACACCTTC	CASSPGYLDKASYGYTF
TRBJ1-5	TRBV2	many	TRBD1	TGTGCCAGCAGTGAAAACAGGGGGCCCCAGCATTTT	CASSENRGPQHF
TRBJ1-4	TRBV12-3/TRBV12-4	many	NA	TGTGCCAGTGCGACATCGGGGCGTGAAAAACTGTTTTTT	CASATSGREKLFF
TRBJ1-2	TRBV7-9	NA	TRBD1	TGTGCCAACAGCACGGGTACAGGGGGGTATGGCTACACCTTC	CANSTGTGGYGYTF
TRBJ2-7	TRBV28	medium-sized	TRBD1	TGTGCCAGACAGACAGGGTGCTACGAGCAGTACTTC	CARQTGCYEQYF
TRBJ2-1	TRBV28	NA	TRBD1	TGTGCCAATTCCGGGACAGGGGGCAACCGGCGCGGCGGGAGGGCCCTCGATGAGCAGTTCTTC	CANSGTGGNRRGGRALDEQFF
TRBJ2-7	TRBV20-1	many	NA	TGCAGTGCTAGAGCGTCCATGAAGGGCTACGAGCAGTACTTC	CSARASMKGYEQYF
TRBJ2-5	TRBV7-6	NA	TRBD2	TGTGCCAGCAGCCTCGGACTAGCGGGGGGTCAAGAGACCCAGTACTTC	CASSLGLAGGQETQYF